Sequencing of this T cell receptor beta chain was carried out in a study of T-cell memory formation after mild COVID-19. General observations from the study: Researchers could not confirm that second-wave clones peaking on day 37 targeted SARS-CoV-2. Memory sampled before infection contained some responding clones, suggesting cross-reactive memory joined. Clones contracting across day 15 to 85 had a balanced CD4/CD8 profile; later expanding clones leaned CD4+.

TCRdb analysed the 5' RACE reads with MiXCR anew, one entry per CDR3 protein. The sample lists around 160,000 distinct CDR3 sequences, 9.5% to 13% occurring once. On this clonotype: What it binds is not known.

Germline values: CDR1 LNHDA, CDR2 SQIVND (reference sequence). V lost 9 bases to trimming and J lost 5 bases, with 16 bases between them. The CDR3 contains 13 residues. The clonotype comes from a young man who had mild COVID-19 (a few samples of this study predate the infection). Cell type and time point are not known. The chain carries TRBV19 and TRBJ2-5, with D maybe TRBD2 (5 bases). The sample consisted of PBMCs or a T cell subset sorted from them (not recorded which). This chain's CDR3 is CASSRGWQETQYF. The DNA of the CDR3 is TGTGCCAGCTCCCGCGGGTGGCAGGAGACCCAGTACTTC.